This T cell receptor beta chain is from a study of T cell changes during pregnancy in multiple sclerosis. The V gene's germline CDR1 is SEHNR and CDR2 FQNEAQ (reference sequence). The V gene lost 5 bases and the J gene lost 8 bases, with 19 bases spanning the gap. This CDR3 has 15 amino acids. TCRdb's copy holds only in-frame clones and misses some; the assay was immunoSEQ multiplex PCR. This table holds tens of thousands of clones, approximately 91% found once. This chain connects TRBV7-9 to TRBJ2-1; D remains unclear. This receptor was obtained from a female donor with multiple sclerosis, enrolled in a pregnancy study. The input for sequencing was peripheral blood, taken in the third trimester of pregnancy. As DNA, the CDR3 is TGTGCCAGCAGCGGGCGCTATCCAAGCCAGGATGAGCAGTTCTTC. This sequence encodes CASSGRYPSQDEQFF.